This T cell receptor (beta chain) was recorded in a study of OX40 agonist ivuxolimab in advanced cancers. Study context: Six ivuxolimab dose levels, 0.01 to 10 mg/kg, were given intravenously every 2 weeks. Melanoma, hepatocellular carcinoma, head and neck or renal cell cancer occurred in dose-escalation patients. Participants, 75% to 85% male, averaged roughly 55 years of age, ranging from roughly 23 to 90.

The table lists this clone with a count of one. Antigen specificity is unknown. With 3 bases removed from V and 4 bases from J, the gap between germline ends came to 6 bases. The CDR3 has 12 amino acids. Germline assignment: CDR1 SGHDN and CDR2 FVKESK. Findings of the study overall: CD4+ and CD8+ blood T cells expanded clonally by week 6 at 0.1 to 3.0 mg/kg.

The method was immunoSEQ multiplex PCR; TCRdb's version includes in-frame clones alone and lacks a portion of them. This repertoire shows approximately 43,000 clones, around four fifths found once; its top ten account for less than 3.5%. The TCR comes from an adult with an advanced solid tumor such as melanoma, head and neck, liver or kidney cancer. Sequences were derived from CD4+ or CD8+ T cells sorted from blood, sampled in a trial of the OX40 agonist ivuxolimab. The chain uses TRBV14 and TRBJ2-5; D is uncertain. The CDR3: CASSQLGETQYF. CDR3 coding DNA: TGTGCCAGCAGCCAGCTGGGAGAGACCCAGTACTTC.